This entry lists 32 T cell receptor beta chains sequenced from one sample in a study of CD8+ T cells in alopecia areata. Extracted from the samples, RNA was reverse transcribed into cDNA to serve as the sequencing template. The table came from immunoSEQ multiplex PCR; TCRdb's copy has only in-frame clones and leaves some out. This sample yields around 150,000 clones, of which 50% to 65% are seen a single time; approximately 4.8% belongs to the top ten. The sample consisted of CD4+ T cells sorted from blood. The source of these receptors is a human donor in good health.

V usage is TRBV19 and J usage is TRBJ2-2, with D possibly being TRBD2 (6 bases). The V end lost 9 bases, the J end lost 6 bases, and 20 bases lay between the germline ends. Looked up from germline, CDR1 is LNHDA and CDR2 is SQIVND (reference sequence). This CDR3 region has 15 residues. CDR3 amino acids: CASFSEGRGAGELFF. DNA for the CDR3: TGTGCCAGCTTTTCGGAGGGCCGAGGGGCCGGGGAGCTGTTTTTT.

The chain uses TRBV2 and TRBJ1-2; TRBD1 matches 9 bases. Per the germline V gene, CDR1 is SNHLY and CDR2 is FYNNEI. V shed 6 bases and J 2 bases; nucleotides not matched to a gene: 7. CDR3 length: 15 residues. DNA for the CDR3: TGTGCCAGCAGGGCCGGGACAGGGCCCAACTATGGCTACACCTTC. Amino acids: CASRAGTGPNYGYTF.

This clone has just a few counts. The chain couples TRBV7-9 to TRBJ2-2; D is unclear. Trimming removed 7 bases at V and 3 bases at J, with 9 bases between. CDR3 size: 13 residues. The V gene's germline CDR1 is SEHNR and CDR2 FQNEAQ (reference sequence). CDR3 amino acids: CASKGSYTGELFF. CDR3 sequence (DNA): TGTGCCAGCAAGGGCAGCTACACCGGGGAGCTGTTTTTT.

The chain is built from TRBV28 and TRBJ1-1, with 7 bases fitting TRBD1. Germline loops: CDR1 MDHEN, CDR2 SYDVKM. J lost 2 bases, V lost 4 bases, and 10 bases had no gene match. This CDR3 is built from 16 residues. Here the CDR3 DNA reads TGTGCCAGCAGTTCGACAGGGTACGGTGGAAACACTGAAGCTTTCTTT. It translates to CASSSTGYGGNTEAFF.

The rearrangement uses TRBV7-7 and TRBJ2-7; tentative D call: TRBD1 (6 bases). This CDR3 has 13 residues. Germline V gene data show CDR1 as SSHAT and CDR2 as FNYEAQ (reference sequence). Trimming pared 5 bases from V and 3 bases from J, leaving 11 bases between. For the CDR3, the DNA is TGTGCCAGCAGCCCCCCGGACAGCTACGAGCAGTACTTC. This encodes CASSPPDSYEQYF.

This clone was picked up a small number of times. V and J are TRBV19 and TRBJ2-1; 11 nucleotides agree with TRBD2. The CDR3 is 17 residues long. With 4 bases clipped from V and 10 bases from J, the junction kept 15 bases outside the gene matches. Germline loops: CDR1 LNHDA, CDR2 SQIVND (reference sequence). The CDR3, as DNA: TGTGCCAGTAGTACTCCCCGACTAGCGGGAAGGTCGGACGAGCAGTTCTTC. This translates into CASSTPRLAGRSDEQFF.

A few counts support this clone. This chain uses TRBV19 with TRBJ2-2, with D possibly being TRBD1 or TRBD2 (5 bases each). Germline lookup yields CDR1 LNHDA and CDR2 SQIVND (reference sequence). Trimming cost V 4 bases and J 7 bases, with 16 bases left between them. The CDR3 has 15 residues. CDR3 coding DNA: TGTGCCAGTAGTAGACAAGGCAGGGAGAGCGGGGAGCTGTTTTTT. Protein: CASSRQGRESGELFF.

The rearrangement uses TRBV7-9 and TRBJ1-2; D is undetermined. Trimming took off 1 base at V and 4 bases at J, with 10 bases between the two ends. There are 14 residues in the CDR3. Germline V gene lookup returns CDR1 SEHNR and CDR2 FQNEAQ (reference sequence). CDR3 in DNA: TGTGCCAGCAGCTTAGTGAAGGGAGGCTATGGCTACACCTTC. Encoded protein: CASSLVKGGYGYTF.

This sequence joins TRBV5-6 and TRBJ1-2, with D possibly matching TRBD1 (5 bases). Per germline, CDR1 SGHDT and CDR2 YYEEEE. The V end lost 2 bases, the J end lost 6 bases, and 14 bases lay between the germline ends. The CDR3 has 14 residues. The DNA of the CDR3 is TGTGCCAGCAGCTTCCGCCCGACAGCGAATGGCTACACCTTC. Residues: CASSFRPTANGYTF.

The chain has TRBV25-1 and TRBJ2-7; D unresolved. Germline CDR1 MGHDK, CDR2 SYGVNS. The CDR3 runs to 12 residues. V lost 4 bases, J lost 9 bases, and 13 bases lay in between. The CDR3 here is CASSALSTAQYF. As DNA, the CDR3 is TGTGCCAGCAGTGCGCTTTCTACCGCGCAGTACTTC.

The CDR3 sequence is CAWGQSNQPQHF. DNA for the CDR3: TGTGCCTGGGGACAAAGCAATCAGCCCCAGCATTTT. The chain uses TRBV30 and TRBJ1-5; D is perhaps TRBD1 (5 bases). The CDR3 runs 12 residues. In germline, CDR1 is GTSNPN, CDR2 SVGIG (reference sequence). The V end lost 5 bases, the J end lost 1 base, and 6 bases lay between the germline ends.

This clone has a handful of counts. This rearrangement joins TRBV19 to TRBJ2-1; 9 positions agree with TRBD1. Germline CDR1 reads LNHDA; CDR2 reads SQIVND (reference sequence). This CDR3 has 13 residues. Germline trimming cut 6 bases from V and 3 bases from J; bases unmatched to any gene: 0. CDR3 in DNA: TGTGCCAGTAGGGACAGGGGCTACAATGAGCAGTTCTTC. Translating it yields CASRDRGYNEQFF.

This sequence joins TRBV7-2 and TRBJ1-1; D ambiguous. The CDR3 consists of 15 residues. V was trimmed by 3 bases and J by 0 bases, leaving 11 bases between them. CDR1 is SGHTA, CDR2 FQGNSA, per germline. The CDR3 here is CASSFQRIMNTEAFF. DNA for the CDR3: TGTGCCAGCAGCTTTCAGAGGATAATGAACACTGAAGCTTTCTTT.

This clone was observed a few times. This rearrangement joins TRBV7-3 to TRBJ1-1; no clear D gene. Germline loops: CDR1 SGHTA, CDR2 FQGTGA. The CDR3 is made up of 14 amino acids. Between the trimmed V and J ends, which lost 2 bases and 1 base, there was a span of 8 bases. CDR3 loop: CASSLSAENTEAFF. CDR3 bases: TGTGCCAGCAGCTTATCTGCAGAGAACACTGAAGCTTTCTTT.

In the case of this clone: The sample has other DNA sequences that encode this CDR3 too. The rearrangement uses TRBV5-1 and TRBJ2-7; no clear D gene. The CDR3 length is 13 residues. CDR1 is SGHRS, CDR2 YFSETQ, per germline. Trimming stripped 0 bases from V and 1 base from J, with 5 bases between. CDR3 in amino acids: CASSLAGSYEQYF. CDR3 coding DNA: TGCGCCAGCAGCTTGGCAGGTTCCTACGAGCAGTACTTC.

The J gene is TRBJ2-1, the V gene TRBV29-1; tentative D call: TRBD1 (5 bases). Trimming stripped 4 bases from V and 6 bases from J, with 16 bases between. Germline V lookup: CDR1 SQVTM, CDR2 ANQGSEA. The CDR3 covers 14 residues. This CDR3 reads CSVVRGVSGNEQFF. The CDR3 DNA follows: TGCAGCGTTGTTAGGGGTGTCTCGGGCAATGAGCAGTTCTTC.

This rearrangement joins TRBV6-5 to TRBJ1-3; D is uncertain. The V gene's germline CDR1 is MNHEY and CDR2 SVGAGI. V was clipped by 5 bases and J by 4 bases, with 12 bases between them. The CDR3 sequence is 14 residues long. For the CDR3, the DNA is TGTGCCAGCAGTGATCAATTACAGGGAAACACCATATATTTT. Translating gives CASSDQLQGNTIYF.

The genes are TRBV28 and TRBJ1-4; D unresolved. The CDR3 covers 14 residues. The germline V gene encodes CDR1 MDHEN and CDR2 SYDVKM. Trimming stripped 6 bases from V and 8 bases from J, with 16 bases between. Here the CDR3 DNA reads TGTGCCAGCAGCCCCCTGGGAGGTAGCGAAAAACTGTTTTTT. It translates to CASSPLGGSEKLFF.

A remark on this clone: This may stem from a read error, because a much larger clone lies one nucleotide away. The V and J genes are TRBV2 and TRBJ2-3, with 12 positions matching TRBD2. The V and J ends lost 4 bases and 2 bases, in that order; junction bases with no gene match: 1. The CDR3 runs 15 residues. Germline lookup yields CDR1 SNHLY and CDR2 FYNNEI. The CDR3 loop is CASSGTSGNTDTQYF. CDR3 in DNA: TGTGCCAGCAGTGGGACTAGCGGGAACACAGATACGCAGTATTTT. The full variable domain, with the rest looked up from reference TRBV2 and TRBJ2-3, is EPEVTQTPSHQVTQMGQEVILRCVPISNHLYFYWYRQILGQKVEFLVSFYNNEISEKSEIFDDQFSVERPDGSNFTLKIRSTKLEDSAMYFCASSGTSGNTDTQYFGPGTRLTVL.

The V call is TRBV29-1, the J call TRBJ2-3; 9 bases match TRBD1. This CDR3 is 14 amino acids long. The ends lost 4 bases at V and 2 bases at J; junction bases unmatched: 4. CDR1 and CDR2 (germline): SQVTM, ANQGSEA. CDR3 amino acids: CSVGGTGPTDTQYF. The CDR3 bases are TGCAGCGTTGGGGGGACAGGGCCCACAGATACGCAGTATTTT.

This clone occurred once. The gene calls are TRBV9 and TRBJ2-3; 8 bases are a match to TRBD2. J lost 4 bases, V lost 4 bases, and 8 bases had no gene match. Germline assignment: CDR1 SGDLS and CDR2 YYNGEE. This CDR3 has 15 residues. The CDR3 is CASSRAGDGADTQYF. As DNA, the CDR3 is TGTGCCAGCAGCAGAGCGGGGGACGGGGCAGATACGCAGTATTTT.

The rearrangement uses TRBV6-6 and TRBJ1-2; maybe TRBD1 (6 bases). Germline CDR1 is MNHNY and CDR2 is SVGAGI (reference sequence). Trimming took 2 bases from V and 4 from J, leaving 14 bases between them. The CDR3 is made up of 15 amino acids. The CDR3 protein is CASSYVTGSVYGYTF. As DNA, the CDR3 is TGTGCCAGCAGTTACGTTACAGGGTCGGTCTATGGCTACACCTTC.

This chain joins TRBV30 and TRBJ2-1; D is perhaps TRBD2 (5 bases). Germline V gives CDR1 GTSNPN, CDR2 SVGIG (reference sequence). The CDR3 runs to 13 residues. V was clipped by 0 bases and J by 9 bases, with 12 bases between them. The CDR3 nucleotides are TGTGCCTGGAGTGTACTAGAAGCTGGTGAGCAGTTCTTC. It specifies CAWSVLEAGEQFF.

Here the CDR3 DNA reads TGTGCCTGGACGGGGCAGTCGTACGAGCAGTACTTC. Its protein product is CAWTGQSYEQYF. This chain links TRBV30 with TRBJ2-7, with D possibly called TRBD1 or TRBD2 (5 bases each). V was trimmed by 4 bases and J by 4 bases, leaving 11 bases between them. The CDR3 consists of 12 residues. Germline assignment: CDR1 GTSNPN and CDR2 SVGIG (reference sequence).

This clone has more than one count but fewer than ten. This chain links TRBV29-1 with TRBJ1-2; tentatively, D is TRBD1 (6 bases). The germline gives CDR1 SQVTM, CDR2 ANQGSEA. CDR3 size: 12 residues. V was trimmed by 7 bases and J by 5 bases, leaving 14 bases between them. CDR3 region: CSAGAPRYGYTF. The CDR3 DNA is TGCAGCGCAGGGGCCCCACGATATGGCTACACCTTC.

V and J are TRBV29-1 and TRBJ2-1, with 7 bases aligning to TRBD2. Germline CDR1 reads SQVTM; CDR2 reads ANQGSEA. With 5 bases clipped from V and 1 base from J, the junction kept 5 bases outside the gene matches. This CDR3 contains 14 residues. The CDR3 DNA reads TGCAGCGTTCCTAGGGAGGGGTCCTACAATGAGCAGTTCTTC. Protein product: CSVPREGSYNEQFF.

This chain connects TRBV10-3 to TRBJ2-5; maybe TRBD1 (6 bases). Germline CDR1 and CDR2: ENHRY and SYGVKD. Trimming cost V 6 bases and J 5 bases, with 13 bases left between them. CDR3 size: 13 residues. The CDR3 nucleotides are TGTGCCATCAGCGACAGGCAGGGGGAGACCCAGTACTTC. This encodes CAISDRQGETQYF.

The chain carries TRBV5-6 and TRBJ2-1, with 11 bases identical to TRBD2. This CDR3 is built from 15 residues. From germline, CDR1 is SGHDT and CDR2 YYEEEE. J gave up 5 bases and V 2 bases, and 3 bases lay outside the gene matches. The CDR3 is CASSFLLAGDNEQFF. The CDR3 bases are TGTGCCAGCAGCTTTTTACTAGCGGGAGACAATGAGCAGTTCTTC.

The rearrangement uses TRBV14 and TRBJ2-1; 11 bases are a match to TRBD2. Germline CDR1 is SGHDN and CDR2 is FVKESK. Germline trimming cut 1 base from V and 4 bases from J; bases unmatched to any gene: 3. CDR3 length: 16 residues. CDR3 nucleotides: TGTGCCAGCAGCCAAGCTCGGACTAGCGGGTACAATGAGCAGTTCTTC. Its protein is CASSQARTSGYNEQFF.

This chain's CDR3 is CASSDRRGVVYEQYF. In nucleotides, the CDR3 is TGCGCCAGCAGTGATCGTCGGGGGGTAGTATACGAGCAGTACTTC. The rearrangement joins TRBV10-2 to TRBJ2-7, with TRBD2 matching over 7 bases. The V gene's germline CDR1 is WSHSY and CDR2 SAAADI. The CDR3 is made up of 15 amino acids. Losses at the gene ends were 3 bases for V and 4 bases for J; bases not matched to a gene: 9.

The chain couples TRBV2 to TRBJ2-7; the match to TRBD1 covers 7 bases. CDR1 is SNHLY, CDR2 FYNNEI, per germline. With V trimmed by 4 bases and J by 1 base, 4 bases remained unmatched. The CDR3 has 14 residues. CDR3 nucleotide sequence: TGTGCCAGCAGTGCACAGGGGTGGTCCTACGAGCAGTACTTC. Translated: CASSAQGWSYEQYF. Supplemented by reference TRBV2 and TRBJ2-7, the full variable domain reads EPEVTQTPSHQVTQMGQEVILRCVPISNHLYFYWYRQILGQKVEFLVSFYNNEISEKSEIFDDQFSVERPDGSNFTLKIRSTKLEDSAMYFCASSAQGWSYEQYFGPGTRLTVT.

The chain employs TRBV4-1 and TRBJ1-5; D is ambiguous. This CDR3 region has 14 residues. CDR1 and CDR2 (germline): MGHRA, YSYEKL. Trimming removed 2 bases from V and 4 bases from J, with 9 bases in between. CDR3 in DNA: TGCGCCAGCAGCCAATTCGCTGGGAATCAGCCCCAGCATTTT. Protein: CASSQFAGNQPQHF.